The entry that follows covers one T cell receptor (beta chain) sequence. In the source study's methods: Scientists estimated how many nucleated cells there were by amplifying reference gene primers. Repertoires were generated with immunoSEQ multiplex PCR, while TCRdb's copy carries only in-frame clones and drops some. The V and J calls and clone size are taken from that table; D and trimming were inferred from the DNA. Of hundreds of thousands of clones in the sample, approximately 84% are singletons; the top ten hold over 4.5%. The CDR3 is 14 amino acids. The V end was cut by 4 bases, the J end by 6 bases, with 14 bases between. The germline CDR1 and CDR2 sequences are SGDLS and YYNGEE. The record originates from a study of blood T cell repertoires in COVID-19. On the study more broadly: COVID-19 samples collected from the United States, Italy and Spain covered acute and convalescent phases. Sample material is recorded as cDNA or gDNA derived from T cells, B-cell-depleted T cells, or PBMCs.

The TCR was taken from a man at least 80 years old with acute or convalescent COVID-19. The chain is built from TRBV9 and TRBJ2-1, with D uncertain. Sequences were obtained from peripheral blood. CDR3 amino acids: CASSPQVRSNEQFF. The CDR3, as DNA: TGTGCCAGCAGCCCCCAGGTCCGCTCCAATGAGCAGTTCTTC. The full variable domain, in which reference TRBV9 and TRBJ2-1 provide the parts outside the CDR3, is DSGVTQTPKHLITATGQRVTLRCSPRSGDLSVYWYQQSLDQGLQFLIQYYNGEERAKGNILERFSAQQFPDLHSELNLSSLELGDSALYFCASSPQVRSNEQFFGPGTRLTVL.